Sequencing of this TCR beta chain was carried out in a study of shared clonotypes between healthy human individuals. The wider study: There were three CD4 naive, three CD4 memory, two CD8 naive and one CD8 memory plates per donor.

V lost 2 bases, J lost 8 bases, and 19 bases lay in between. This CDR3 is built from 16 residues. The germline CDR1 and CDR2 sequences are MGHDK and SYGVNS. Authors' data handling: ImmunoSEQ sequences covered only the junction and lacked quality scores; filtering therefore differed. This table comes from immunoSEQ multiplex PCR, and its TCRdb copy is limited to in-frame clones, with some not included. For V, J and clone size, that table is used; D and trimming come from the DNA. Of approximately 700,000 clones listed, less than 80% are singletons. Whole-study findings and limits: Clonotypes shared by all four donors outscored non-shared clonotypes in generation probability. Rarefaction gave evidence that sorted-subset sequencing remained incomplete despite large depth.

This clone was recorded at least ten times. The target antigen is unknown. The sequence was collected from a woman aged 25 to 39 in good health. Sample: memory CD4+ T cells sorted from blood. Stated subset: CD45RA-negative fraction. V is TRBV25-1 and J is TRBJ1-3; tentatively, D is TRBD1 (5 bases). The CDR3: CASSEEGRAPGHTIYF. CDR3 in DNA: TGTGCCAGCAGTGAAGAAGGCAGGGCCCCGGGACACACCATATATTTT.